The sequence of this T cell receptor beta chain was determined in a study of read filtering for tumor transcriptome and immune sequencing. Study-wide context: TCR-mapped reads were about 4.05 to 11 million with IR-seq versus roughly 85 to 1,400 with RNA-seq. General study points: Approximately 87% of IR-seq clonotypes had a single read, yet these held about 3.6% of reads.

This library used about 360 ng RNA and molecular barcoded adaptors spanning alpha/delta and beta/gamma chains. TCRdb recomputed calls from the reads with MiXCR, one row per CDR3 protein. Of 40,000 or so distinct CDR3 sequences in the sample, approximately 15% were seen once. Details on this clonotype: What it binds is not known. This may arise from a read error, as a much more abundant clone is one base away. Since the CDR3 does not end with the conserved phenylalanine or tryptophan, this likely comes from a read error.

The CDR3 sequence is 16 residues long. V lost 6 bases and J lost 2, with 16 bases in between. Looked up from germline, CDR1 is SEHNR and CDR2 is FQNEAQ (reference sequence). The TCR sequence derives from a donor at least 40 years old with multiple myeloma. This chain joins TRBV7-9 and TRBJ2-2, with a weak D call TRBD2 (6 bases). Sequenced input: a population of CD138-negative cells sorted from bone marrow. CDR3 sequence reads: CASSPGVSGNTGELFL. DNA of the CDR3: TGTGCCAGCAGTCCTGGCGTTAGCGGTAACACCGGGGAGCTGTTTCTT.